This T cell receptor beta chain was captured in a study of Tregs in tolerant kidney transplant recipients. Study-wide findings and caveats: Changing PCR primers prevented nucleotide comparison between some patients' samples.

Unstimulated Tregs (CD4+CD25+CD127-) and CD4+CD25- non-Tregs were sorted from PBMCs. Remarks on this clone: Its cognate antigen is unknown.

Germline V CDR1 and CDR2: SGHRS, YFSETQ. The V end lost 0 bases, the J end lost 0 bases, and 11 bases lay between the germline ends. The CDR3 covers 16 residues. Libraries were prepared by immunoSEQ multiplex PCR; TCRdb keeps only in-frame clonotypes and omits some of them. The sample holds around 85,000 clones, approximately 90% seen once. The source of this sequence is a human donor who received a combined kidney and bone marrow transplant. The sequences come from Tregs from blood, collected before the transplant. The chain links TRBV5-1 to TRBJ2-3; the D is unclear. CDR3 residues: CASSLALRLSTDTQYF. The CDR3 DNA reads as TGCGCCAGCAGCTTGGCCTTGCGCCTTAGCACAGATACGCAGTATTTT.